This T cell receptor (beta chain) was retrieved from a study of cytotoxic CD8 clonotypes in ibrutinib-treated CLL. As for the study in general: 24 partial and 2 complete responses; at median around 71 months, approximately 15 remitted, roughly twelve progressed. Points from the study as a whole: At progression, clonality fell back toward baseline after rising at ibrutinib response. There were few public clonotypes, and on treatment they contracted or stayed stable.

Germline CDR1 reads MNHEY; CDR2 reads SVGAGI. V gave up 6 bases and J gave up 3 bases, with 15 bases separating them. The length of the CDR3 is 15 residues. Of note for this clone: Its cognate antigen is unknown.

Assay: immunoSEQ multiplex PCR; the TCRdb copy retains only in-frame clones and omits some. The sample contains 150,000 to 200,000 clones, nearly 90% of which appear only once. The chain employs TRBV6-5 and TRBJ1-5; TRBD1 might be the D (6 bases). This TCR derives from a human donor with chronic lymphocytic leukemia. This material consisted of PBMCs, taken at disease progression, from a patient treated with ibrutinib. CDR3 sequence reads: CASSRDRPLNQPQHF. The DNA of the CDR3 is TGTGCCAGCAGCCGAGACAGGCCTCTCAATCAGCCCCAGCATTTT.